This TCR beta chain stems from a study of T-cell memory formation after mild COVID-19. Whole-study context: TCR clusters showed largely donor specificity. Study-level points and caveats: Shrinking CD4+ clones were chiefly CM and EM; CD8+ ones were chiefly EMRA. Day 15 to 85 contracting clones showed balanced CD4/CD8; later expanders leaned CD4+.

The table lists this clonotype with a few counts. Its cognate antigen is unknown. Per germline, CDR1 SGDLS and CDR2 YYNGEE. Trimming left V 4 bases short and J 4 bases short, with 14 bases between. The CDR3 contains 14 residues. A 5'RACE reaction primed in the constant segment made cDNA libraries of TCR alpha and TCR beta, and these carried sample barcodes and UMIs. In TCRdb, the 5' RACE reads were re-called with MiXCR into one record per CDR3 protein. Of 250,000 to 300,000 distinct CDR3 sequences listed, roughly 15% were seen once; the top ten hold over 20%. This clonotype was obtained from a young man who had mild COVID-19 (a few samples of this study predate the infection). Cell type and time point are not known. This chain joins TRBV9 and TRBJ1-1; D is perhaps TRBD1 (5 bases). Sequencing was carried out using PBMCs or a T cell subset sorted from them (not recorded which). The CDR3 DNA reads as TGTGCCAGCAGCCCCGGGCCCAGGGCCACTGAAGCTTTCTTT. It specifies CASSPGPRATEAFF.